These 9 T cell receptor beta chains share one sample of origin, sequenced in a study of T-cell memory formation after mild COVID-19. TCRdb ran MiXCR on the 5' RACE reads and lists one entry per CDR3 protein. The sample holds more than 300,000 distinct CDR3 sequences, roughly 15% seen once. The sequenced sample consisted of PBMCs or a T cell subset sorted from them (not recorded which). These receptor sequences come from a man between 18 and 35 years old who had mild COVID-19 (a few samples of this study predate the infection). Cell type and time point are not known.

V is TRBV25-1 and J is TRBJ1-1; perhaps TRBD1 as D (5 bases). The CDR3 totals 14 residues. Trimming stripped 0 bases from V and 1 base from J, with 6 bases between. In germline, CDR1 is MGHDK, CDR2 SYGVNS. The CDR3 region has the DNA TGTGCCAGCAGTGAATACGGGGGGAACACTGAAGCTTTCTTT. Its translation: CASSEYGGNTEAFF.

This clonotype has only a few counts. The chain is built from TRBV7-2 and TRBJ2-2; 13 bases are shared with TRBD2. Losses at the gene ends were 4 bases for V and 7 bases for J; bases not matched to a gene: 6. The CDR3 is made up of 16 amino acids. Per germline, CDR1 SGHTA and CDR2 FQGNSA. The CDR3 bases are TGTGCCAGCAGCTCCCGACTAGCGGGGGGAAGCGGGGAGCTGTTTTTT. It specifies CASSSRLAGGSGELFF.

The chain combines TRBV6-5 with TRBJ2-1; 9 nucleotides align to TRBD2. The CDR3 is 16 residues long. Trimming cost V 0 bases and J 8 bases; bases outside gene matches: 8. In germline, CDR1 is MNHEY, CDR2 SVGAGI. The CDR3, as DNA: TGTGCCAGCAGTTACTCACTAGCGGGCGGAGGGTATGAGCAGTTCTTC. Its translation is CASSYSLAGGGYEQFF.

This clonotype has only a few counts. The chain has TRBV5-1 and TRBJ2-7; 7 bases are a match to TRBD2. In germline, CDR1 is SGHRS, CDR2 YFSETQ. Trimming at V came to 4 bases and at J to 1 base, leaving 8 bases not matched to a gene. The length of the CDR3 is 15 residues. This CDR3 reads CASSRRAGVSYEQYF. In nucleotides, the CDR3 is TGCGCCAGCAGCCGCCGGGCGGGGGTTTCCTACGAGCAGTACTTC.

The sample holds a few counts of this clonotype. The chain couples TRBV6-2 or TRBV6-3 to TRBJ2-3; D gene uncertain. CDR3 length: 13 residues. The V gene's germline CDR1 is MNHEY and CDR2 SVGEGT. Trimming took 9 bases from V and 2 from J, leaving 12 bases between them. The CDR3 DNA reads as TGTGCCAGTACAGCAGGCTTCACAGATACGCAGTATTTT. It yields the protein CASTAGFTDTQYF.

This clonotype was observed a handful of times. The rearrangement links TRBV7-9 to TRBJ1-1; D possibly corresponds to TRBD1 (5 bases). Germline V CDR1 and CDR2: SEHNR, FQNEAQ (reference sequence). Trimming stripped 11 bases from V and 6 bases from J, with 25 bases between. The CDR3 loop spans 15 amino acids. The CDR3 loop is CAGGGGALGVAEAFF. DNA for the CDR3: TGTGCCGGCGGGGGAGGGGCGTTGGGGGTCGCTGAAGCTTTCTTT.

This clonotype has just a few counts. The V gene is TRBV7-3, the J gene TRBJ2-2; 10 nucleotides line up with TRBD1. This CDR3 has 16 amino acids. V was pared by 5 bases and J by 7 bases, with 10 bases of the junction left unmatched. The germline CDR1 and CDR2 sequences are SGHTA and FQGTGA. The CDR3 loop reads CASSKAETGGGGELFF. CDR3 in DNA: TGTGCCAGCAGCAAAGCCGAGACAGGGGGCGGCGGGGAGCTGTTTTTT.

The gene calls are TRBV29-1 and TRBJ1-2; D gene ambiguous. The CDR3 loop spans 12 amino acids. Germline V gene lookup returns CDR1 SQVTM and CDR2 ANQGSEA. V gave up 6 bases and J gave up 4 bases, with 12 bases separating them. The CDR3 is CSVLGELYGYTF. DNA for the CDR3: TGCAGCGTGCTCGGGGAACTCTATGGCTACACCTTC.

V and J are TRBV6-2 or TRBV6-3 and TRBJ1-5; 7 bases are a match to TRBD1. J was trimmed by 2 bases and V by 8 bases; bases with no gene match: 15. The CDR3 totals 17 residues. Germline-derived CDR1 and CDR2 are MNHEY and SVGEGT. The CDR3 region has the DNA TGTGCCAGCGGGACAGCCAGAAGGAGTCTCCGCAATCAGCCCCAGCATTTT. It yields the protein CASGTARRSLRNQPQHF.